The entry below gives a single TCR beta chain sequence along with its context. It lacks a known antigen. The sample holds no much larger clone one base away, and base qualities are not on file. The CDR3 goes from the cysteine to the phenylalanine over 11 residues. Only the CDR3 part of the read is kept: 33 bases, read in frame from the first base. CDR1 SGHDN and CDR2 FVKESK were looked up in the germline V gene. V drops 4 bases and J drops 6 bases, leaving 5 bases in between. Library generation was performed with 5' RACE. The listed sequencing device is Illumina HiSeq 2500. A second 7 to 11 cycle PCR used a sample-barcoded 5' primer and a J-beta primer mix. Each TCR beta cDNA molecule received a unique molecular identifier from a template-switch 5' adaptor carrying 12 random nucleotides. At least 2.5 million CDR3-containing paired-end reads were obtained from each sample. First-strand cDNA was synthesized from all RNA with the Mint cDNA synthesis kit, primed by a TRBC-specific oligonucleotide. All cDNA was treated with uracil-DNA glycosylase and then went through a first 18-cycle PCR with the universal primers M1SS and BC2_uni_R. As for how the authors treated the data: For normalization, 1 million high-quality reads were randomly selected from each sample, with every read carrying a distinct molecular identifier. Instead of being binned into consensus sequences, reads that shared molecular identifiers were thrown out. CDR3 identification, clonotype clustering and error correction used MiTCR with a Q25 quality threshold and the strictest error-elimination algorithm. A nonparametric unseen species model using Euler transformation provided a lower-bound estimate of total TCR beta diversity. The raw public data were reprocessed by TCRdb itself: fastp quality trimming at Q25, MiXCR clonotype calling, in-frame beta chains only. All rows with the same CDR3 protein become a single entry with the most common DNA and genes. The authors' filters were not applied to this entry. The sample table contains over 1,500,000 distinct CDR3 sequences; only one count was recorded for 49% of them. The leading ten clones occupy approximately 2.1% of the sample.

The sample originates from a study of blood T cells in healthy people across ages (dated by TCRdb to the mid-2010s). Regarding the research as a whole: In model experiments, template switching captured roughly one uniquely barcoded TCR beta cDNA molecule for every two T cells. The donors were divided into four age groups: young (average around 17 years), middle-aged (around 41), aged (around 67) and long-lived (roughly 82). To avoid experimental bias, donors of different ages were randomly spread across the sequencing lanes. For two donors (one aged 18 to 30 and one aged 80 or older), the study analyzed two additional independent replicas of 1 million unique cDNA reads from the same blood draw. To track age-related changes in TCR beta repertoire diversity, the study relied on deep sequencing normalized with unique cDNA molecular identifiers.

The donors were some 36 Caucasian individuals from Russia, aged roughly 6 to 100 years, who were systemically healthy. Each donor gave roughly 9.5 milliliters of peripheral blood, collected into EDTA-treated Vacutainer tubes. Ficoll-Paque density-gradient centrifugation was used to isolate PBMCs, with at least 6.5 million obtained per sample. Total RNA, at least 5 micrograms per sample, was extracted from PBMCs with Trizol reagent. For every donor, an aliquot of PBMCs went through flow cytometry to measure the percentages of naive CD45RAhigh/CD27high T cells. General findings and caveats noted by the study authors: Because profiling used bulk unsorted PBMCs, naive and antigen-experienced compartments could not be compared conclusively. As age increased, observed TCR beta diversity per million T cells dropped in a roughly linear way, and a significant reduction was already evident by age around 41. A strong correlation was found between observed TCR beta diversity and the percentage of naive T cells measured by flow cytometry. Estimates of total diversity based on one million sequenced T cells were considered lower bounds and underestimates. Compared with the aged group, more naive CD4+ T cells, fewer expanded clones and increased TCR diversity were shown by the long-lived group, suggesting age selection. Because donor CMV infection status was unknown, age-related changes in expanded clonotypes were potentially confounded.

The clonotype was recovered from a woman aged 40 to 50 in good health. The chain was built from TRBV14 and TRBJ2-3; the D gene lacks a confident call. The sample consisted of blood. The nucleotide sequence reads as follows: TGTGCCAGCAGCCTACACGATACGCAGTATTTT. Its coded protein is CASSLHDTQYF.